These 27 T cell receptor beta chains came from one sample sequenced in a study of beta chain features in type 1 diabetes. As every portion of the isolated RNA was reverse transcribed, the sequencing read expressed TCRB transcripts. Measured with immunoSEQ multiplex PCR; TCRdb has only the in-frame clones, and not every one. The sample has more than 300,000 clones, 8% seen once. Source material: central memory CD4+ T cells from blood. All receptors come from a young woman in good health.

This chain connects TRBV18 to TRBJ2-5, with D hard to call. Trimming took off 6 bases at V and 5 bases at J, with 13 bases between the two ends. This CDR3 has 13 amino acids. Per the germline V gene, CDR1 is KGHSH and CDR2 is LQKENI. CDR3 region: CASSPVHGETQYF. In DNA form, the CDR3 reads TGTGCCAGCTCCCCGGTCCACGGGGAGACCCAGTACTTC.

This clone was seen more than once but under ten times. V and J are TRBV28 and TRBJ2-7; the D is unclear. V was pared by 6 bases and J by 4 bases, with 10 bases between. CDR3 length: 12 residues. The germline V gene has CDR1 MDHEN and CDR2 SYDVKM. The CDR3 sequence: CASRTENYEQYF. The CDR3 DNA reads TGTGCCAGCAGGACGGAAAATTACGAGCAGTACTTC.

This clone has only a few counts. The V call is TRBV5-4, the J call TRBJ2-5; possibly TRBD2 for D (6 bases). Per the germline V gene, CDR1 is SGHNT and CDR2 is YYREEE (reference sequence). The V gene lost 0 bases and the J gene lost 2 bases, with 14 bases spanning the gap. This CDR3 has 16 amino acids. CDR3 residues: CASSLEHSGAQETQYF. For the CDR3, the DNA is TGTGCCAGCAGCTTGGAGCATAGCGGAGCTCAAGAGACCCAGTACTTC.

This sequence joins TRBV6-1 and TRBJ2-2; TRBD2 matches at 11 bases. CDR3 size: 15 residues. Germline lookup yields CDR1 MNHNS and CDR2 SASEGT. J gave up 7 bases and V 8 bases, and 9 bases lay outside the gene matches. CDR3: CASRRLAGQNGELFF. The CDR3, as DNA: TGTGCCAGCCGAAGACTAGCGGGACAAAACGGGGAGCTGTTTTTT.

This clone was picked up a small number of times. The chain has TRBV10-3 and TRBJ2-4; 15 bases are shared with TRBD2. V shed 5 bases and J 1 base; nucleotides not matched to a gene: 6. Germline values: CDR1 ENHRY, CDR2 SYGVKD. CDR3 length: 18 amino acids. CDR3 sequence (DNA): TGTGCCATCAGTCCGGGACTAGCGGGAGGCGGGGCCAAAAACATTCAGTACTTC. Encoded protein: CAISPGLAGGGAKNIQYF.

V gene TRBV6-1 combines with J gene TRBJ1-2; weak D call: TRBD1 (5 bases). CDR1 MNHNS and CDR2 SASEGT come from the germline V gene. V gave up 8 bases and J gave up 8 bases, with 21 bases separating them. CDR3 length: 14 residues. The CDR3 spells CASRRAEGKKGYTF. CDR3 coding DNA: TGTGCCAGCCGGAGGGCTGAGGGGAAGAAGGGCTACACCTTC.

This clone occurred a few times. The CDR3 coding sequence is TGTGCCAGCGGAAGAGGGGGAAACACCATATATTTT. Protein: CASGRGGNTIYF. The chain combines TRBV14 with TRBJ1-3; D remains ambiguous. The V and J ends lost 8 bases and 4 bases respectively, with 9 bases between them. Germline values: CDR1 SGHDN, CDR2 FVKESK. The CDR3 spans 12 residues.

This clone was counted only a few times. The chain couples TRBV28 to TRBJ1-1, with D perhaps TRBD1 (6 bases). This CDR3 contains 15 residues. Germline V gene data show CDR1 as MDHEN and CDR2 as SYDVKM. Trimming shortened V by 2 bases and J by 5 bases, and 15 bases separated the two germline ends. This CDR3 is CASSLTSRGRTEAFF. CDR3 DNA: TGTGCCAGCAGTTTAACTTCCAGGGGAAGGACTGAAGCTTTCTTT.

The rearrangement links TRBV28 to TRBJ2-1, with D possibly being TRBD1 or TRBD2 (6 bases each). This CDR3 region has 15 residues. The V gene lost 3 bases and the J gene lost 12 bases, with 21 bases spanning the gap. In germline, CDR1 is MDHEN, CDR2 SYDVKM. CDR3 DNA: TGTGCCAGCAGTTTTTTACAGTCTAAGGGGGGAGGGCAGTTCTTC. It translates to CASSFLQSKGGGQFF.

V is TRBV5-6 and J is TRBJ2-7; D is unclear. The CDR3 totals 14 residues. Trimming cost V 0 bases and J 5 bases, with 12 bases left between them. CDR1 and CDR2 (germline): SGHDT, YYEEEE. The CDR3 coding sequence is TGTGCCAGCAGCTTGGCGCTGGGTACGGACGAGCAGTACTTC. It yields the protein CASSLALGTDEQYF.

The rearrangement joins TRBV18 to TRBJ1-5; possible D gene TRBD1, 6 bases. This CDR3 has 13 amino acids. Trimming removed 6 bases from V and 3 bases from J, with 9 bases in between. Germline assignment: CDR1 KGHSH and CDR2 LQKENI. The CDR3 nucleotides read TGTGCCAGCTCCGGACAGAACAATCAGCCCCAGCATTTT. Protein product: CASSGQNNQPQHF.

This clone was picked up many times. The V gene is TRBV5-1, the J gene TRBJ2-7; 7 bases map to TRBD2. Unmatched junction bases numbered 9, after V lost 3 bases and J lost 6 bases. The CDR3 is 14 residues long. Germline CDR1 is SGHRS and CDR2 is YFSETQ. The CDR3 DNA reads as TGCGCCAGCAGCTGGGACGGGAGGACGAGCGAGCAGTACTTC. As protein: CASSWDGRTSEQYF.

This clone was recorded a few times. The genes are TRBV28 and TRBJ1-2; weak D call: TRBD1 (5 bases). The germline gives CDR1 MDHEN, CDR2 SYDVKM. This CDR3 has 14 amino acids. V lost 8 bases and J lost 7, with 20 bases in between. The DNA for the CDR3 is TGTGCCAGCGATTTGGCCTCACCGAGGGGTGGCTACACCTTC. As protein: CASDLASPRGGYTF.

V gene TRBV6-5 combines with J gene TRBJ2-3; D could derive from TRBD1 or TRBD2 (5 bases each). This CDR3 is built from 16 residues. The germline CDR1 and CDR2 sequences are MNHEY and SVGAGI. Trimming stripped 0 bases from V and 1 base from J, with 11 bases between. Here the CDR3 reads CASSYSTRGGTDTQYF. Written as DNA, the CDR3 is TGTGCCAGCAGTTACTCAACCCGGGGCGGCACAGATACGCAGTATTTT.

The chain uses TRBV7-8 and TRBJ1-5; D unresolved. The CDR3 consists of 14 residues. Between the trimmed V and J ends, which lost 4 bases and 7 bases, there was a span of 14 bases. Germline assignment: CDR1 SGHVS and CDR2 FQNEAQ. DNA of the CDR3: TGTGCCAGCAGCTCCGACTCGGGTTGGCAGCCCCAGCATTTT. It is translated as CASSSDSGWQPQHF.

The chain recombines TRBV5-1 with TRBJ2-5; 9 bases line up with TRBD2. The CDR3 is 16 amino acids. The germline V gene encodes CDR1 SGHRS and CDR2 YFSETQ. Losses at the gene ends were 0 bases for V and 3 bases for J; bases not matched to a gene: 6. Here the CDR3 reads CASSLALASGKETQYF. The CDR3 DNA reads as TGCGCCAGCAGCTTGGCCCTGGCTAGCGGGAAAGAGACCCAGTACTTC. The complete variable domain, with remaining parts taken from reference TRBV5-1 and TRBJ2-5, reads KAGVTQTPRYLIKTRGQQVTLSCSPISGHRSVSWYQQTPGQGLQFLFEYFSETQRNKGNFPGRFSGRQFSNSRSEMNVSTLELGDSALYLCASSLALASGKETQYFGPGTRLLVL.

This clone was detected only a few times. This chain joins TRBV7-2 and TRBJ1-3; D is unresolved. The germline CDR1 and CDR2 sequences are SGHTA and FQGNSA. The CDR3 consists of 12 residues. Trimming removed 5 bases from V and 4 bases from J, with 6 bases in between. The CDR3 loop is CASSATGNTIYF. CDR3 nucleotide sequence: TGTGCCAGCAGCGCGACAGGAAACACCATATATTTT.

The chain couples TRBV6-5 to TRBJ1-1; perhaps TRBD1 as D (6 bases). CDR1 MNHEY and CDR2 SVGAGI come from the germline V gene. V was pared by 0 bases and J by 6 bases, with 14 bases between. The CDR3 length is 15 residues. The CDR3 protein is CASSYSHRALSEAFF. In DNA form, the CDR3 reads TGTGCCAGCAGTTACTCGCACAGGGCACTATCTGAAGCTTTCTTT.

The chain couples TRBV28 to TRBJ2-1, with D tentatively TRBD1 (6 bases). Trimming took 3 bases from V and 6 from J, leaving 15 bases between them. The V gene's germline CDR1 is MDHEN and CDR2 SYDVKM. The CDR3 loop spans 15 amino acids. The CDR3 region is CASSFIGTLRNEQFF. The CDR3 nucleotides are TGTGCCAGCAGTTTCATCGGGACATTACGCAATGAGCAGTTCTTC. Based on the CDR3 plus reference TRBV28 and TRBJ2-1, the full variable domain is DVKVTQSSRYLVKRTGEKVFLECVQDMDHENMFWYRQDPGLGLRLIYFSYDVKMKEKGDIPEGYSVSREKKERFSLILESASTNQTSMYLCASSFIGTLRNEQFFGPGTRLTVL.

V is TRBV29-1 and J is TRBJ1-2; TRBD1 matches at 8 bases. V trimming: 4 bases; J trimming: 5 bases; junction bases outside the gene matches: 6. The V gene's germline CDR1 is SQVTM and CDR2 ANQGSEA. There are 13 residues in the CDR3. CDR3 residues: CSVGDRQGYGYTF. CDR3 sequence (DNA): TGCAGCGTTGGAGACCGACAGGGGTATGGCTACACCTTC.

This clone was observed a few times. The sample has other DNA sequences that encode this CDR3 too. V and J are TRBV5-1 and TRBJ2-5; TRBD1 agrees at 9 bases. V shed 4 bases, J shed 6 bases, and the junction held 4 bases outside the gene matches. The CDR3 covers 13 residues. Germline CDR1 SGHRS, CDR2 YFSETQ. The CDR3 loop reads CASSADRGKTQYF. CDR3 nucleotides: TGCGCCAGCAGCGCGGACAGGGGAAAGACCCAGTACTTC.

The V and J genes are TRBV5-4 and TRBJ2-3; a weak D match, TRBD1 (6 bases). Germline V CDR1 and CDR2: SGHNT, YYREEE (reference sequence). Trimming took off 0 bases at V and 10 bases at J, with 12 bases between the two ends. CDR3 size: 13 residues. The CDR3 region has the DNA TGTGCCAGCAGCTTGGACGACAGACAGGCGCAGTATTTT. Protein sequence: CASSLDDRQAQYF.

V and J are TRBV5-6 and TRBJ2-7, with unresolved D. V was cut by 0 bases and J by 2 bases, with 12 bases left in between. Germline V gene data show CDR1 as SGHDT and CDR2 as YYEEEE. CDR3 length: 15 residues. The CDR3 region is CASSLGQTLTYEQYF. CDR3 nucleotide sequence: TGTGCCAGCAGCTTGGGGCAAACACTGACCTACGAGCAGTACTTC.

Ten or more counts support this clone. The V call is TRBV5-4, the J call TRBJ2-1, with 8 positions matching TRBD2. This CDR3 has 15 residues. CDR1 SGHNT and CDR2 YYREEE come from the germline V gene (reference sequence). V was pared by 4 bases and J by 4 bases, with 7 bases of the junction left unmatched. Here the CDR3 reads CASSIGTRDYNEQFF. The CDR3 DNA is TGTGCCAGCAGCATCGGGACTAGGGATTACAATGAGCAGTTCTTC.

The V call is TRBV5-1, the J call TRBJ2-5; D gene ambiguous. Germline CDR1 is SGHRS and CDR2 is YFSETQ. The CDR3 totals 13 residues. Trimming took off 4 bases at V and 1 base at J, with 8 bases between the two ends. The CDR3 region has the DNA TGCGCCAGCAGCAGGCAGATCCAAGAGACCCAGTACTTC. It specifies CASSRQIQETQYF.

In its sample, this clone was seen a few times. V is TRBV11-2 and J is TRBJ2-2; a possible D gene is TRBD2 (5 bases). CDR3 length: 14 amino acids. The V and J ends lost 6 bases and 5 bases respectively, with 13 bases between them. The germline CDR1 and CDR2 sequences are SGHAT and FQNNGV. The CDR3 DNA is TGTGCCAGCAGTTCCGAGGGCCTAACCGGGGAGCTGTTTTTT. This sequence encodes CASSSEGLTGELFF.

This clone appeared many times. CDR3 protein: CASSSSGWGGYTF. The CDR3, as DNA: TGTGCCAGCAGCTCCTCAGGATGGGGTGGCTACACCTTC. The V gene is TRBV7-2, the J gene TRBJ1-2; D is ambiguous. The CDR3 spans 13 residues. Germline V gene data show CDR1 as SGHTA and CDR2 as FQGNSA. With 4 bases removed from V and 7 bases from J, the gap between germline ends came to 13 bases.